Sequencing of this TCR beta chain was carried out in a study of regulatory T cells in long-lasting Graves disease. This sample's time point: newly diagnosed GD, antithyroid drugs for less than 3 months. Generation of the TCR library employed RNA extracted from PBMCs. The sample holds many counts of this clonotype. The V end lost 2 bases, the J end lost 1 base, and 11 bases lay between the germline ends. CDR1 MDHEN and CDR2 SYDVKM come from the germline V gene. The CDR3 contains 15 residues. With iRepertoire HTBI primers and Arm-PCR of CDR3 regions, TCR beta libraries were built. Each CDR3 protein is one row after TCRdb ran MiXCR on the multiplex PCR reads. Of under 300,000 distinct CDR3 sequences in the sample, more than 15% were seen once. The same sample was also studied in work on T cells in Graves' hyperthyroidism and ophthalmopathy.

This sequence originates from a young woman with Graves disease. The chain is built from TRBV28 and TRBJ2-5; no definite D call. The sequencing here drew on peripheral blood mononuclear cells (PBMCs), taken at new diagnosis, from a patient treated with antithyroid drugs. This CDR3 is CASSLEGQFQETQYF. In nucleotides, the CDR3 is TGTGCCAGCAGTTTAGAAGGGCAGTTCCAAGAGACCCAGTACTTC.